This T cell receptor beta chain was identified in a study of identical twins. This CDR3 comprises 13 residues. The germline V gene encodes CDR1 SGHTA and CDR2 FQGTGA. Deletions cut 5 bases from V and 4 bases from J, with 9 bases between. The donors were all healthy and Caucasian. Study findings and constraints: There were fewer insertions in abundant cord blood beta clonotypes, but memory repertoires showed no such pattern. Weaker excess twin sharing was seen among beta out-of-frame sequences.

This clonotype was seen only a few times. The antigen is undetermined. Through template switching, a universal primer site was introduced, and the cDNA contained unique molecular identifiers. MiXCR was run by TCRdb on the 5' RACE reads, yielding one entry per CDR3 protein. The profile shows around 450,000 distinct CDR3 sequences, 13% to 15% of them singletons. Another study also made use of these data, one on yellow fever vaccine responses in identical twins.

The sample comprised CD4+ T cells sorted from blood. The TCR was taken from a woman between 18 and 29 years old in good health. The chain couples TRBV7-3 to TRBJ2-1; weak D call: TRBD1 (5 bases). DNA of the CDR3: TGTGCCAGCAGCCTGACAGATTACAATGAGCAGTTCTTC. It yields the protein CASSLTDYNEQFF.